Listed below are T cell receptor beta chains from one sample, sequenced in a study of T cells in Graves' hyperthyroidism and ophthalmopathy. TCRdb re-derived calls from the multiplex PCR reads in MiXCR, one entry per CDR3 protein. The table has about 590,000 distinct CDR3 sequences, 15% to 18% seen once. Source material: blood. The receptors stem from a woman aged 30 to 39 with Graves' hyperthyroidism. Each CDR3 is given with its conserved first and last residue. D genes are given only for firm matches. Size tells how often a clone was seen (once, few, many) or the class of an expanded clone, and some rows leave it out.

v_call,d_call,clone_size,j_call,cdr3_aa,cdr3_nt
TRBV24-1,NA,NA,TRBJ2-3,CATSDPTRKQYF,TGTGCCACCAGTGACCCTACTAGGAAGCAGTATTTT
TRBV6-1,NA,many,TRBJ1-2,CASNPSWGPNYGYTF,TGTGCCAGCAACCCTTCTTGGGGGCCTAACTATGGCTACACCTTC
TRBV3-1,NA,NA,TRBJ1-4,CASSHGTSGATPNDEKLFF,TGTGCCAGCAGCCACGGGACATCAGGGGCGACGCCAAATGATGAAAAACTGTTTTTT
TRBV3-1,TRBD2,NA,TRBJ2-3,CASSQDSASGARDTQYF,TGTGCCAGCAGCCAAGATTCGGCTAGCGGGGCCAGGGATACGCAGTATTTT
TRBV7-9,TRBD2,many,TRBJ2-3,CASSPSGSQSTDTQYF,TGTGCCAGCAGCCCGAGCGGGAGCCAGAGCACAGATACGCAGTATTTT
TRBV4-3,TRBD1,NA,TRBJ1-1,CASSQDLTGRNTEAFF,TGCGCCAGCAGCCAAGACTTGACAGGGAGGAACACTGAAGCTTTCTTT
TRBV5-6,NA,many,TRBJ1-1,CASSLDLMNTEAFF,TGTGCCAGCAGCTTGGACCTGATGAACACTGAAGCTTTCTTT
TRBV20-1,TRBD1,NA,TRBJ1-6,CSASAGQGLASPLHF,TGCAGTGCTAGTGCGGGACAGGGGTTGGCTTCACCCCTCCACTTT
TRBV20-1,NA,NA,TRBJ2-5,CSALVSVQETQYF,TGCAGTGCCTTAGTTAGCGTCCAAGAGACCCAGTACTTC
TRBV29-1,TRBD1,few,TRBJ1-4,CSVSRNRGFGKLFF,TGCAGCGTTTCCCGGAACAGGGGTTTTGGAAAACTGTTTTTT
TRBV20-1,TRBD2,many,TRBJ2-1,CSARDRGERYNEQFF,TGCAGTGCTAGAGATCGGGGGGAGAGGTACAATGAGCAGTTCTTC
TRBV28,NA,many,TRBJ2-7,CASRSQGREQYF,TGTGCCAGCAGATCACAGGGACGCGAGCAGTACTTC
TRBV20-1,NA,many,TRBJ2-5,CSARSPEAGVYF,TGCAGTGCTAGGAGCCCAGAGGCAGGGGTGTACTTC
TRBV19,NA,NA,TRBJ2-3,CASSIDPGTTDTQYF,TGTGCCAGTAGTATAGATCCGGGGACCACAGATACGCAGTATTTT
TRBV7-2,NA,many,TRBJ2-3,CASSLRAGGGTDTQYF,TGTGCCAGCAGCCTCCGGGCGGGCGGTGGCACAGATACGCAGTATTTT
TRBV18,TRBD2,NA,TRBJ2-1,CASSQLAGGGYNEQFF,TGTGCCAGCTCACAACTAGCGGGAGGCGGCTACAATGAGCAGTTCTTC
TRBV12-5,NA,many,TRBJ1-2,CASGYTGNYGYTF,TGTGCTAGTGGCTACACAGGAAACTATGGCTACACCTTC
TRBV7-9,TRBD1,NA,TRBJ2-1,CASSSQTGGLNEQFF,TGTGCCAGCAGCTCCCAGACAGGGGGCCTAAATGAGCAGTTCTTC
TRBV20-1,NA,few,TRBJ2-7,CSATGGPEYEQYF,TGCAGTGCCACCGGAGGGCCGGAGTACGAGCAGTACTTC